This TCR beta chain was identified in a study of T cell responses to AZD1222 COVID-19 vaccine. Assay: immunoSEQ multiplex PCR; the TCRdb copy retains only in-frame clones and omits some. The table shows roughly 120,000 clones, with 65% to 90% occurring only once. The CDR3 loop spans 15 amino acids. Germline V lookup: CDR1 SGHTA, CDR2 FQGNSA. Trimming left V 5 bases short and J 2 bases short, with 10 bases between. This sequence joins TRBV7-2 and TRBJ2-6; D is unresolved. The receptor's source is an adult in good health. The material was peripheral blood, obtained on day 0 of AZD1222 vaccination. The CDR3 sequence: CASSLRPAGANVLTF. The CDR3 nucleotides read TGTGCCAGCAGCCTCAGACCAGCTGGGGCCAACGTCCTGACTTTC.